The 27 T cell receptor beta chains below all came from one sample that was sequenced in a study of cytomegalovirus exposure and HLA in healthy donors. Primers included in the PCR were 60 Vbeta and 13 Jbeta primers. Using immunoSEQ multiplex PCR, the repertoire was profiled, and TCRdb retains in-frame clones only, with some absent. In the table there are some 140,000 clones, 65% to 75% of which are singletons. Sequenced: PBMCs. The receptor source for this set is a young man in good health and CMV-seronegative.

For the CDR3, the DNA is TGTGCCAGCAGCTCCGGGACAGGGGCCTACAATGAGCAGTTCTTC. Translation gives CASSSGTGAYNEQFF. The V gene is TRBV7-2, the J gene TRBJ2-1; 10 nucleotides line up with TRBD1. In germline, CDR1 is SGHTA, CDR2 FQGNSA. V lost 4 bases to trimming and J lost 2 bases; unmatched junction nucleotides: 2. The CDR3 length is 15 residues.

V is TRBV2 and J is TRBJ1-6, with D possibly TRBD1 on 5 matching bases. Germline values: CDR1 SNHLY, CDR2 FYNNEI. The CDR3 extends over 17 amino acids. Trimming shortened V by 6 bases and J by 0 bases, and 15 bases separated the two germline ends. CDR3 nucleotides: TGTGCCAGCAGCGGGACTTCGACTAGCTCCTATAATTCACCCCTCCACTTT. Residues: CASSGTSTSSYNSPLHF.

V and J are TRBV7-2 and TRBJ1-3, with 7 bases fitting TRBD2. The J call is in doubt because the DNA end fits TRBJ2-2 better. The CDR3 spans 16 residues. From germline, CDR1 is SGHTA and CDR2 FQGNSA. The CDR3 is CASSLGGSSGAGELFF. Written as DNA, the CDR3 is TGTGCCAGCAGCTTAGGGGGGTCTAGCGGAGCCGGGGAGCTGTTTTTT.

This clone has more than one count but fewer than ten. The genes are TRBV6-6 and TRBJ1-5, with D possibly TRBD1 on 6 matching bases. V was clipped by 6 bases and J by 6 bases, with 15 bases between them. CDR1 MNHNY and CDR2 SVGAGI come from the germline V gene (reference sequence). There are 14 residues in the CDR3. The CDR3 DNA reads TGTGCCAGCAGCCCACCTGGACAGTTTCAGCCCCAGCATTTT. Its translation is CASSPPGQFQPQHF.

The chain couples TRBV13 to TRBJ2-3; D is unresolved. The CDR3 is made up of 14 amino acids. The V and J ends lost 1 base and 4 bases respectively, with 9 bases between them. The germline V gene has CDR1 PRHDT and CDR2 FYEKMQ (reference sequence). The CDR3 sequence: CASSLVAAADTQYF. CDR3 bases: TGTGCCAGCAGCTTAGTAGCTGCGGCAGATACGCAGTATTTT.

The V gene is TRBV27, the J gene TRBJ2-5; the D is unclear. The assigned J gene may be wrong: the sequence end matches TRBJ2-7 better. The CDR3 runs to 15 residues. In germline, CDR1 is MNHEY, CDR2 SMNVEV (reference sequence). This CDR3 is CASSLMAGSTYEQYF. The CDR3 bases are TGTGCCAGCAGTTTAATGGCAGGAAGCACCTACGAGCAGTACTTC.

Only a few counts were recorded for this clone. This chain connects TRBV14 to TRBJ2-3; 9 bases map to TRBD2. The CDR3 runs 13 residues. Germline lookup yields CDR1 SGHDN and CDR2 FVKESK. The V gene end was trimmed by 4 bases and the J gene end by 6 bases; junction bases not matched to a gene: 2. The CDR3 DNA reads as TGTGCCAGCAGCCCTAGCGGGACGGATACGCAGTATTTT. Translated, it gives CASSPSGTDTQYF.

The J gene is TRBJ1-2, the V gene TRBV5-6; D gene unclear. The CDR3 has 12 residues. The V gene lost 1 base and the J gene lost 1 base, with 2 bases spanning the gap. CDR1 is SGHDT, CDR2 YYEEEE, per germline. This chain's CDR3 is CASSLLNYGYTF. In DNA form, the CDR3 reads TGTGCCAGCAGCTTGCTTAACTATGGCTACACCTTC.

The CDR3 DNA is TGCGCCAGCAGCAGAAGGGACAGTTCCTCGACTAACTATGGCTACACCTTC. It codes for CASSRRDSSSTNYGYTF. This sequence joins TRBV5-1 and TRBJ1-2; 7 bases map to TRBD1. Trimming took 4 bases from V and 0 from J; bases not matched to a gene: 12. CDR1 SGHRS and CDR2 YFSETQ come from the germline V gene. The CDR3 covers 17 residues.

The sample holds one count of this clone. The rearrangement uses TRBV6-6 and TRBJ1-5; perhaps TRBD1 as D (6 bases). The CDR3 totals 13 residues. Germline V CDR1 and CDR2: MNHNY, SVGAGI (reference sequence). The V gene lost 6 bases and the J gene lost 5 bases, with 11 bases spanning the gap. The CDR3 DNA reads TGTGCCAGCAGACCGGACAGTCATCAGCCCCAGCATTTT. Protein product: CASRPDSHQPQHF.

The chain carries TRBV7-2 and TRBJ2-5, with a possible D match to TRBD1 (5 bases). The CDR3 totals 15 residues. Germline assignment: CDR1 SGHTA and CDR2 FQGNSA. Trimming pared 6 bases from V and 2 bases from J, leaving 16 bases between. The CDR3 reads CASRLFWGEQETQYF. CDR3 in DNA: TGTGCCAGCAGACTTTTCTGGGGCGAACAAGAGACCCAGTACTTC. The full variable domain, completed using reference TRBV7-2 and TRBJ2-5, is GAGVSQSPSNKVTEKGKDVELRCDPISGHTALYWYRQSLGQGLEFLIYFQGNSAPDKSGLPSDRFSAERTGGSVSTLTIQRTQQEDSAVYLCASRLFWGEQETQYFGPGTRLLVL.

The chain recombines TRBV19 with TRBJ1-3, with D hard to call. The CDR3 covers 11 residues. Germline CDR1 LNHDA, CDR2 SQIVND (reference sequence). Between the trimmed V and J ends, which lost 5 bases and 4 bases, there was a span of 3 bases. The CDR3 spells CASSLGNTIYF. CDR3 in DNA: TGTGCCAGTAGTCTGGGAAACACCATATATTTT.

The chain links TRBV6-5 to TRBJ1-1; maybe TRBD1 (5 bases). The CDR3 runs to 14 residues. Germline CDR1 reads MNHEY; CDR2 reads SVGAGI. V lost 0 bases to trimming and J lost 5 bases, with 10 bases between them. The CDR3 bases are TGTGCCAGCAGTTACTCCGGGGGAAGGACTGAAGCTTTCTTT. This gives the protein CASSYSGGRTEAFF.

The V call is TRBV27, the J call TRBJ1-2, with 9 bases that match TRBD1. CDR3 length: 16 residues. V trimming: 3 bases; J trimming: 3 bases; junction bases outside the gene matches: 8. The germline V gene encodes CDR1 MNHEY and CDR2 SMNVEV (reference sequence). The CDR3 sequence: CASSFGQGTGDYGYTF. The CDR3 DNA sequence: TGTGCCAGCAGTTTCGGACAGGGGACGGGTGACTATGGCTACACCTTC.

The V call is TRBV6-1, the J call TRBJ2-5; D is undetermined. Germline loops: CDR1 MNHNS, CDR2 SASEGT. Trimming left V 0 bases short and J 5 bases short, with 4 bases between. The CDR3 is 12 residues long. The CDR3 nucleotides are TGTGCCAGCAGTGAAGCTGGCGAGACCCAGTACTTC. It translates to CASSEAGETQYF.

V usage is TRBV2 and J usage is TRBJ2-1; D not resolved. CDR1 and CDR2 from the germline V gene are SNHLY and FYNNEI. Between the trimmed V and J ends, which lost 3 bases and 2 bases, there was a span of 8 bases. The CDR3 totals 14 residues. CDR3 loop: CASSDASPYNEQFF. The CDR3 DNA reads TGTGCCAGCAGTGACGCGTCCCCCTACAATGAGCAGTTCTTC. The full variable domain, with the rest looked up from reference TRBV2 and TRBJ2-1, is EPEVTQTPSHQVTQMGQEVILRCVPISNHLYFYWYRQILGQKVEFLVSFYNNEISEKSEIFDDQFSVERPDGSNFTLKIRSTKLEDSAMYFCASSDASPYNEQFFGPGTRLTVL.

The CDR3 DNA is TGTGCCAGCAGTGACACCTACAATCAGCCCCAGCATTTT. Its translation is CASSDTYNQPQHF. The chain uses TRBV5-8 and TRBJ1-5; unclear D gene. This CDR3 comprises 13 residues. From germline, CDR1 is SGHTS and CDR2 YDEGEE. V was shortened by 5 bases and J by 3 bases, with 9 bases between the two germline ends.

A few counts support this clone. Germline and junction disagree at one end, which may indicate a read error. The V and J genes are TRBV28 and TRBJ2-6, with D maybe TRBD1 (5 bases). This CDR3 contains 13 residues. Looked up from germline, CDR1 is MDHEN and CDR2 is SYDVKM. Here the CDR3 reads CASSSTGANGLTF. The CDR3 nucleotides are TGTGCCAGCAGTTCTACTGGGGCCAACGGCCTGACTTTC.

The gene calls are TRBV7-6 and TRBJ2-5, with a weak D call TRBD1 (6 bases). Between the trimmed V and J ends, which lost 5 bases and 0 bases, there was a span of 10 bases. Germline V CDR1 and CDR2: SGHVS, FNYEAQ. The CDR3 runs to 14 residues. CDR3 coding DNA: TGTGCCAGCAGCCATACAGGGTACCAAGAGACCCAGTACTTC. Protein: CASSHTGYQETQYF.

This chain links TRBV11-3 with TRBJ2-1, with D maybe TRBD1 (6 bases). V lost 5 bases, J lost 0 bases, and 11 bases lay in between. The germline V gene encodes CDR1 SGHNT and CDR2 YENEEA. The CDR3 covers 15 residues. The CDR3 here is CASSLQGNSYNEQFF. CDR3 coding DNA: TGTGCCAGCAGCCTACAGGGCAACTCCTACAATGAGCAGTTCTTC.

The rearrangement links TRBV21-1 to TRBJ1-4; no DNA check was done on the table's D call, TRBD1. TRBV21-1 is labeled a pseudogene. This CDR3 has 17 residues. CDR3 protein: CASRLWQGVPFNEKLFF. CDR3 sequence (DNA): TGTGCCAGCAGGTTGTGGCAGGGGGTCCCTTTTAATGAAAAACTGTTTTTT.

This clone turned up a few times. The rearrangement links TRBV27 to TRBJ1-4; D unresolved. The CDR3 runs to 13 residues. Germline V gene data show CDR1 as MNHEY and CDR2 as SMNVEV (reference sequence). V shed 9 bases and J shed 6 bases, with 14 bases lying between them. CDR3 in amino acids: CASRPLGDEKLFF. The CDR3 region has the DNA TGTGCCAGTAGACCGCTCGGGGATGAAAAACTGTTTTTT.

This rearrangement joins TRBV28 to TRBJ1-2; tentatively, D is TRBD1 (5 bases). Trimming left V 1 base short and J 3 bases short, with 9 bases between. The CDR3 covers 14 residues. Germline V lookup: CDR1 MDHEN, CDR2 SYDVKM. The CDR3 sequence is CASSLYGGDYGYTF. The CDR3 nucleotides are TGTGCCAGCAGTTTATACGGGGGTGACTATGGCTACACCTTC.

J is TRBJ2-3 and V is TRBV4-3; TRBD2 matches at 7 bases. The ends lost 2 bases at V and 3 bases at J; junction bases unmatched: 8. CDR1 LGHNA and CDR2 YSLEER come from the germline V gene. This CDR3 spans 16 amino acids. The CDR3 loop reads CASSQRRAGETDTQYF. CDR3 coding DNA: TGCGCCAGCAGCCAACGTCGGGCGGGGGAGACAGATACGCAGTATTTT.

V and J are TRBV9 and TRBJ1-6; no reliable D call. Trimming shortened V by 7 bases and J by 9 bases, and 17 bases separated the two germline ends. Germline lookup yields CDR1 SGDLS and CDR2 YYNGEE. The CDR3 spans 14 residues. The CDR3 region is CASAVEGFGSPLHF. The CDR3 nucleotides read TGTGCCAGCGCGGTGGAGGGATTTGGTTCACCCCTCCACTTT.

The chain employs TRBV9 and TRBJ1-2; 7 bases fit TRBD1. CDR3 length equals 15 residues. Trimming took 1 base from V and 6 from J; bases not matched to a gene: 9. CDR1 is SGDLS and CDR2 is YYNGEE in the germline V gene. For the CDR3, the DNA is TGTGCCAGCAGCGTAACCCCCCGACAGGGCGATGGCTACACCTTC. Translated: CASSVTPRQGDGYTF.

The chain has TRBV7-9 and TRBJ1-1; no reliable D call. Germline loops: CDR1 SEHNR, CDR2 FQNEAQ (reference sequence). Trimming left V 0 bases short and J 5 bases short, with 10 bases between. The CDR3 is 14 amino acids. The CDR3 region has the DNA TGTGCCAGCAGCTTAGCGCTCACGGGAACTGAAGCTTTCTTT. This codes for CASSLALTGTEAFF.